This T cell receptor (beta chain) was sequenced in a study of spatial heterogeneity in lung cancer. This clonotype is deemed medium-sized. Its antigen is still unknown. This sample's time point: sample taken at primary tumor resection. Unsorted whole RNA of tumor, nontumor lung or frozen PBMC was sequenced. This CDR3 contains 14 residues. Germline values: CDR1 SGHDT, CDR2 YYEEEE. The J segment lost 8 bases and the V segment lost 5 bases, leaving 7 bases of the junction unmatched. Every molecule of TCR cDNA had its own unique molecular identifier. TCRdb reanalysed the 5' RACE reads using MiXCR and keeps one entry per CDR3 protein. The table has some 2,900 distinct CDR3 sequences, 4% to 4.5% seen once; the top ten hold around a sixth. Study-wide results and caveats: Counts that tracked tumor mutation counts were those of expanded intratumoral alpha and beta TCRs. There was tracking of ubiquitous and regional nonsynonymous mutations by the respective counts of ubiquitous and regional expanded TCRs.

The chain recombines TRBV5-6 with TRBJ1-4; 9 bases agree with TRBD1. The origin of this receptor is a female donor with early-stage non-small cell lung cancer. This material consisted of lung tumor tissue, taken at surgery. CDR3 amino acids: CASSFGQGQEKLFF. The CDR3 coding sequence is TGTGCCAGCAGTTTTGGACAGGGGCAAGAAAAACTGTTTTTT.